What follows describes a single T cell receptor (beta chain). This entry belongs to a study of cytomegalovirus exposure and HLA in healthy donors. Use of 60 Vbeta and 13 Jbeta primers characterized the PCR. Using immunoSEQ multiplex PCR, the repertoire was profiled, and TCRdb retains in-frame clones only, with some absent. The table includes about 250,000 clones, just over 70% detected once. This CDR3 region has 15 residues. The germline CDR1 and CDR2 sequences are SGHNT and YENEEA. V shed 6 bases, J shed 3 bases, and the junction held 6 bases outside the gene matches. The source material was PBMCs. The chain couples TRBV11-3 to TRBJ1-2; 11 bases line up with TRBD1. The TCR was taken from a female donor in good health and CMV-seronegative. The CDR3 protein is CASSSGTGGDYGYTF. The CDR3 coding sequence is TGTGCCAGCAGTTCCGGGACAGGGGGGGACTATGGCTACACCTTC. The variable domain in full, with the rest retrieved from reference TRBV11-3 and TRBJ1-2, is EAGVVQSPRYKIIEKKQPVAFWCNPISGHNTLYWYLQNLGQGPELLIRYENEEAVDDSQLPKDRFSAERLKGVDSTLKIQPAELGDSAVYLCASSSGTGGDYGYTFGSGTRLTVV.